This is a list of T cell receptor beta chains from one sample in a study of OX40 agonist ivuxolimab in advanced cancers. Repertoires were generated with immunoSEQ multiplex PCR, while TCRdb's copy carries only in-frame clones and drops some. The sample gives about 12,000 clones, roughly three quarters of which show up once; 27% is in the top ten. The sequencing here drew on CD4+ or CD8+ T cells sorted from blood, taken in a trial of the OX40 agonist ivuxolimab. The receptors derive from an adult with an advanced solid tumor such as melanoma, head and neck, liver or kidney cancer. Each CDR3 is given with its conserved first and last residue. Each record gives: CDR3 protein, CDR3 DNA, CDR3 length, D gene, V gene, clone size, J gene. D genes are given only for firm matches. Clone size, where shown, is once, few, many, or a class for clones that have expanded.

CDR3aa: CASSPGDSGANVLTF
CDR3nt: TGTGCCAGCAGTCCGGGGGACTCTGGGGCCAACGTCCTGACTTTC
len: 15
d_gene: NA
v_gene: TRBV28
abundance: few
j_gene: TRBJ2-6

CDR3aa: CASGGLAGVNSYEQYF
CDR3nt: TGTGCCAGCGGCGGGCTAGCGGGGGTAAACTCCTACGAGCAGTACTTC
len: 16
d_gene: TRBD2
v_gene: TRBV19
abundance: NA
j_gene: TRBJ2-7

CDR3aa: CASSVDGNQETQYF
CDR3nt: TGTGCCAGCAGTGTGGACGGAAACCAAGAGACCCAGTACTTC
len: 14
d_gene: NA
v_gene: TRBV27
abundance: NA
j_gene: TRBJ2-5

CDR3aa: CASSPIGQETQYF
CDR3nt: TGTGCCAGCTCTCCAATTGGACAAGAGACCCAGTACTTC
len: 13
d_gene: NA
v_gene: TRBV18
abundance: NA
j_gene: TRBJ2-5

CDR3aa: CASSYEGREPQHF
CDR3nt: TGTGCCAGCAGTTACGAGGGGAGGGAGCCCCAGCATTTT
len: 13
d_gene: NA
v_gene: TRBV6-5
abundance: NA
j_gene: TRBJ1-5

CDR3aa: CASSVTEQETQYF
CDR3nt: TGTGCCAGCAGCGTAACTGAGCAAGAGACCCAGTACTTC
len: 13
d_gene: NA
v_gene: TRBV5-6
abundance: NA
j_gene: TRBJ2-5

CDR3aa: CASSQELLWVGTGDNTGELFF
CDR3nt: TGCGCCAGCAGCCAAGAACTACTTTGGGTAGGGACAGGGGACAACACCGGGGAGCTGTTTTTT
len: 21
d_gene: TRBD1
v_gene: TRBV4-3
abundance: NA
j_gene: TRBJ2-2

CDR3aa: CASSDSEGGTDTQYF
CDR3nt: TGTGCCAGCAGTGACTCGGAGGGAGGAACGGATACGCAGTATTTT
len: 15
d_gene: NA
v_gene: TRBV6-4
abundance: NA
j_gene: TRBJ2-3

CDR3aa: CASSPGGGSSSYEQYF
CDR3nt: TGTGCCAGCAGCCCGGGAGGGGGCTCCAGCTCCTACGAGCAGTACTTC
len: 16
d_gene: NA
v_gene: TRBV5-8
abundance: NA
j_gene: TRBJ2-7

CDR3aa: CASSPGGGGTKNEQFF
CDR3nt: TGTGCCAGCAGCCCAGGAGGCGGGGGGACGAAAAATGAGCAGTTCTTC
len: 16
d_gene: TRBD2
v_gene: TRBV9
abundance: once
j_gene: TRBJ2-1

CDR3aa: CASFRGSSYNEQFF
CDR3nt: TGTGCCAGTTTTAGGGGGAGCTCCTACAATGAGCAGTTCTTC
len: 14
d_gene: NA
v_gene: TRBV6-1
abundance: NA
j_gene: TRBJ2-1

CDR3aa: CASSSIGREGNF
CDR3nt: TGTGCCAGCAGCTCCATCGGGCGGGAGGGCAACTTC
len: 12
d_gene: TRBD2
v_gene: TRBV7-2
abundance: NA
j_gene: TRBJ2-7

CDR3aa: CASSLQGEEGEKLFF
CDR3nt: TGTGCCAGCAGCTTACAGGGGGAAGAAGGTGAAAAACTGTTTTTT
len: 15
d_gene: TRBD1
v_gene: TRBV5-4
abundance: NA
j_gene: TRBJ1-4

CDR3aa: CASSFKGNEQFF
CDR3nt: TGTGCCAGCAGCTTTAAGGGGAATGAGCAGTTCTTC
len: 12
d_gene: NA
v_gene: TRBV13
abundance: once
j_gene: TRBJ2-1

CDR3aa: CASSYQETQYF
CDR3nt: TGTGCCAGCAGCTACCAAGAGACCCAGTACTTC
len: 11
d_gene: NA
v_gene: TRBV5-4
abundance: NA
j_gene: TRBJ2-5

CDR3aa: CASSLNSNIYEQYF
CDR3nt: TGTGCCAGCAGTTTGAACAGTAATATCTACGAGCAGTACTTC
len: 14
d_gene: NA
v_gene: TRBV6-6
abundance: NA
j_gene: TRBJ2-7

CDR3aa: CASSERDRNYEQYF
CDR3nt: TGTGCCAGCAGCGAAAGGGACAGGAACTACGAGCAGTACTTC
len: 14
d_gene: TRBD1
v_gene: TRBV4-2
abundance: NA
j_gene: TRBJ2-7

CDR3aa: CASSVSGFGNTIYF
CDR3nt: TGTGCCAGCAGCGTATCGGGATTTGGAAACACCATATATTTT
len: 14
d_gene: NA
v_gene: TRBV9
abundance: NA
j_gene: TRBJ1-3

CDR3aa: CASSLTVSEQYF
CDR3nt: TGTGCCAGCAGCCTAACTGTTTCCGAGCAGTACTTC
len: 12
d_gene: NA
v_gene: TRBV11-2
abundance: NA
j_gene: TRBJ2-7

CDR3aa: CSAQTGEDYGYTF
CDR3nt: TGCAGCGCCCAGACAGGGGAGGACTATGGCTACACCTTC
len: 13
d_gene: TRBD1
v_gene: TRBV29-1
abundance: NA
j_gene: TRBJ1-2

CDR3aa: CASSYQANYGYTF
CDR3nt: TGTGCCAGCAGTTACCAGGCTAACTATGGCTACACCTTC
len: 13
d_gene: NA
v_gene: TRBV6-5
abundance: NA
j_gene: TRBJ1-2

CDR3aa: CATSSLGTGEQPQHF
CDR3nt: TGTGCCACCAGCAGCCTAGGGACAGGGGAACAGCCCCAGCATTTT
len: 15
d_gene: TRBD1
v_gene: TRBV15
abundance: NA
j_gene: TRBJ1-5

CDR3aa: CASSERYEQYF
CDR3nt: TGTGCCAGCAGTGAAAGATACGAGCAGTACTTC
len: 11
d_gene: NA
v_gene: TRBV28
abundance: once
j_gene: TRBJ2-7

CDR3aa: CASSGTSGSYEQYF
CDR3nt: TGTGCCAGCAGCGGGACTAGCGGGAGTTACGAGCAGTACTTC
len: 14
d_gene: TRBD2
v_gene: TRBV28
abundance: once
j_gene: TRBJ2-7

CDR3aa: CASSQGEGLELNEQFF
CDR3nt: TGTGCCAGCAGCCAAGGGGAGGGACTAGAACTCAATGAGCAGTTCTTC
len: 16
d_gene: TRBD2
v_gene: TRBV4-2
abundance: NA
j_gene: TRBJ2-1

CDR3aa: CASSQAEGTPIGDLYGYTF
CDR3nt: TGTGCCAGCAGCCAAGCCGAGGGGACTCCGATTGGGGACCTCTATGGCTACACCTTC
len: 19
d_gene: NA
v_gene: TRBV4-2
abundance: NA
j_gene: TRBJ1-2

CDR3aa: CASSLFSEEQFF
CDR3nt: TGTGCCAGCAGCTTATTTTCTGAGGAGCAGTTCTTC
len: 12
d_gene: NA
v_gene: TRBV7-2
abundance: NA
j_gene: TRBJ2-1

CDR3aa: CSARGLGEQYF
CDR3nt: TGCAGCGCCAGGGGGCTAGGCGAGCAGTACTTC
len: 11
d_gene: TRBD1
v_gene: TRBV29-1
abundance: NA
j_gene: TRBJ2-7

CDR3aa: CASSLSSGDGTEAFF
CDR3nt: TGTGCCAGCTCACTATCTTCAGGGGACGGTACTGAAGCTTTCTTT
len: 15
d_gene: NA
v_gene: TRBV18
abundance: medium-sized
j_gene: TRBJ1-1

CDR3aa: CVGLDTEAFF
CDR3nt: TGTGTTGGGTTGGACACTGAAGCTTTCTTT
len: 10
d_gene: NA
v_gene: TRBV5-7
abundance: NA
j_gene: TRBJ1-1

CDR3aa: CASSASGGPDTQYF
CDR3nt: TGTGCCAGCAGTGCCTCGGGAGGGCCAGATACGCAGTATTTT
len: 14
d_gene: TRBD2
v_gene: TRBV6-4
abundance: NA
j_gene: TRBJ2-3

CDR3aa: CASSQENQMDSEAFF
CDR3nt: TGTGCCAGCAGCCAAGAAAACCAGATGGATTCTGAAGCTTTCTTT
len: 15
d_gene: NA
v_gene: TRBV14
abundance: medium-sized
j_gene: TRBJ1-1

CDR3aa: CASSLPAFQQDSPWNGAFF
CDR3nt: TGTGCCAGCAGCTTACCTGCCTTCCAGCAGGACAGCCCTTGGAATGGGGCTTTCTTT
len: 19
d_gene: NA
v_gene: TRBV7-6
abundance: NA
j_gene: TRBJ1-1

CDR3aa: CASSLGVRLGTDTQYF
CDR3nt: TGTGCCAGCAGCTTAGGCGTCAGATTGGGCACAGATACGCAGTATTTT
len: 16
d_gene: NA
v_gene: TRBV13
abundance: NA
j_gene: TRBJ2-3

CDR3aa: CASRFPPLAHEQYF
CDR3nt: TGTGCAAGTCGCTTTCCTCCCCTAGCCCACGAGCAGTACTTC
len: 14
d_gene: NA
v_gene: TRBV12-2
abundance: NA
j_gene: TRBJ2-7

CDR3aa: CASSSPGRNPGNTIYF
CDR3nt: TGTGCCAGCAGCTCTCCGGGACGGAACCCTGGAAACACCATATATTTT
len: 16
d_gene: NA
v_gene: TRBV7-8
abundance: NA
j_gene: TRBJ1-3

CDR3aa: CASSSLTGRYGYTF
CDR3nt: TGTGCCAGCAGCTCTTTGACAGGGCGCTATGGCTACACCTTC
len: 14
d_gene: TRBD1
v_gene: TRBV14
abundance: NA
j_gene: TRBJ1-2

CDR3aa: CASSFWPSNRGRNQPQHF
CDR3nt: TGTGCCAGCAGTTTTTGGCCCTCCAACAGGGGTCGAAATCAGCCCCAGCATTTT
len: 18
d_gene: TRBD1
v_gene: TRBV28
abundance: NA
j_gene: TRBJ1-5

CDR3aa: CASSYSDRGYNEQFF
CDR3nt: TGTGCCAGCAGTTACTCGGACAGGGGCTACAATGAGCAGTTCTTC
len: 15
d_gene: TRBD1
v_gene: TRBV6-5
abundance: NA
j_gene: TRBJ2-1